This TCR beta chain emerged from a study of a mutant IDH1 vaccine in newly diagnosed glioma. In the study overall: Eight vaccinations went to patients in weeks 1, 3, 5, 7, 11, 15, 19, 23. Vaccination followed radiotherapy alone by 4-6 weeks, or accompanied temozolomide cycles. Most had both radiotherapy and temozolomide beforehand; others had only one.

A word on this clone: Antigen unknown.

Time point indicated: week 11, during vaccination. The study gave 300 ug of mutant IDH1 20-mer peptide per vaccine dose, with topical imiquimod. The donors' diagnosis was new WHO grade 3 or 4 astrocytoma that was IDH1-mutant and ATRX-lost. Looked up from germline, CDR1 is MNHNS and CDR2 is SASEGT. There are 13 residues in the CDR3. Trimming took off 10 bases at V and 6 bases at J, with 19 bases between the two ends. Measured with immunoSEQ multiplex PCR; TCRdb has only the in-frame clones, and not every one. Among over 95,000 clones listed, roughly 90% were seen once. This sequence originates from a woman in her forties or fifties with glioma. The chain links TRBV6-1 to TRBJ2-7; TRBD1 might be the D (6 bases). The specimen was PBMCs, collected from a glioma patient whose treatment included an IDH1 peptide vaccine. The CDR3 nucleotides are TGTGCCATGTCGTACAGGGTGGCCGCCGAGCAGTACTTC. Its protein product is CAMSYRVAAEQYF.